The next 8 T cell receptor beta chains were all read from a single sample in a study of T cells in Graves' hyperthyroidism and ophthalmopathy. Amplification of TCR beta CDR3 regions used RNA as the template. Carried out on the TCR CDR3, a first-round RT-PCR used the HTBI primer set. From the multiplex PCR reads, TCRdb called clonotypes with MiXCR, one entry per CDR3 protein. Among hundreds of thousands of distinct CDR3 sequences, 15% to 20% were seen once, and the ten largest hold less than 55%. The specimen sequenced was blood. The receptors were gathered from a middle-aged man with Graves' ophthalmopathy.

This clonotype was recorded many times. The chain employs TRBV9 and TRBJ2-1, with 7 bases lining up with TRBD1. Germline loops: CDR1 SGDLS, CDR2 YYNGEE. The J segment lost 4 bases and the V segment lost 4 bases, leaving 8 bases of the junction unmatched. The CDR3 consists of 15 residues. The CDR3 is CASSTPGQLYNEQFF. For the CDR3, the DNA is TGTGCCAGCAGCACGCCGGGACAGCTATACAATGAGCAGTTCTTC.

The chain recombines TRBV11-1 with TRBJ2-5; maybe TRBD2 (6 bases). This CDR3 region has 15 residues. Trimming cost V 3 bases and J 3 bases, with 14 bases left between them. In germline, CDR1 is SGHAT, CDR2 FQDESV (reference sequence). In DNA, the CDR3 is TGTGCCAGCAGCTTTCGGCGGGATAGTAAAGAGACCCAGTACTTC. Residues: CASSFRRDSKETQYF. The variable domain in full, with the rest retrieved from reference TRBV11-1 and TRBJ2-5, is EAEVAQSPRYKITEKSQAVAFWCDPISGHATLYWYRQILGQGPELLVQFQDESVVDDSQLPKDRFSAERLKGVDSTLKIQPAELGDSAMYLCASSFRRDSKETQYFGPGTRLLVL.

In DNA, the CDR3 is TGCGCCAGCAGCTTGAGTGGGAGGTCGCCCAGCACTGAAGCTTTCTTT. Residues: CASSLSGRSPSTEAFF. The V gene is TRBV5-1, the J gene TRBJ1-1, with unresolved D. Deletions cut 1 base from V and 4 bases from J, with 17 bases between. The CDR3 has 16 amino acids. Germline assignment: CDR1 SGHRS and CDR2 YFSETQ.

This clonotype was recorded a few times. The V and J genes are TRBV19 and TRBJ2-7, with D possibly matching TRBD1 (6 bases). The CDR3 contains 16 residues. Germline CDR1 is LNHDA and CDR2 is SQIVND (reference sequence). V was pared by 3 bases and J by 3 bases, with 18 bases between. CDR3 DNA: TGTGCCAGTAGTATTCGTAGTCCGGGACAAAGCTACGAGCAGTACTTC. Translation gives CASSIRSPGQSYEQYF.

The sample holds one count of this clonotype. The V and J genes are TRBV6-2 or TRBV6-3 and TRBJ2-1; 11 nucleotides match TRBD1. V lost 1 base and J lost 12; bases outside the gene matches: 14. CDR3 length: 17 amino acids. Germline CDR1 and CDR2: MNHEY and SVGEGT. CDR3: CASSYFLGQGASGGQFF. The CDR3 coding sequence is TGTGCCAGCAGTTACTTCTTAGGACAGGGGGCATCAGGTGGGCAGTTCTTC.

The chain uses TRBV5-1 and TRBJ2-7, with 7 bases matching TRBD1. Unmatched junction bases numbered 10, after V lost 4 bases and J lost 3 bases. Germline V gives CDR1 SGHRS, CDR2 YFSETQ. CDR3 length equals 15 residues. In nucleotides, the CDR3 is TGCGCCAGCAGCCTCGAGACAGGGAATTTCTACGAGCAGTACTTC. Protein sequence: CASSLETGNFYEQYF.

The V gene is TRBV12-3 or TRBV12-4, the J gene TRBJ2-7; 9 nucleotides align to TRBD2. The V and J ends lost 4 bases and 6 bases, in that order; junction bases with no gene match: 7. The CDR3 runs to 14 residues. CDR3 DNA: TGTGCCAGCAGTTCCGGGACTAGCCTCATCGAGCAGTACTTC. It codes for CASSSGTSLIEQYF.

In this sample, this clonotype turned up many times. The CDR3, as DNA: TGCAGTGCTAGAGATATGACGAGAATGTTTAATGAGCAGTTCTTC. This translates into CSARDMTRMFNEQFF. The chain uses TRBV20-1 and TRBJ2-1; D gene unclear. The V end lost 0 bases, the J end lost 7 bases, and 16 bases lay between the germline ends. CDR3 size: 15 residues. Germline loops: CDR1 DFQATT, CDR2 SNEGSKA (reference sequence).